This paragraph covers one T cell receptor (beta chain) sequence. These data originate in a study of T cell changes during pregnancy in multiple sclerosis. Unmatched junction bases numbered 7, after V lost 4 bases and J lost 6 bases. CDR1 and CDR2 from the germline V gene are KGHSH and LQKENI. There are 15 residues in the CDR3. The method was immunoSEQ multiplex PCR; TCRdb's version includes in-frame clones alone and lacks a portion of them. The sample lists some 59,000 clones; 70% to 90% were seen once. This sequence was found in a female donor with multiple sclerosis, enrolled in a pregnancy study. Source: peripheral blood, taken in the first trimester of pregnancy. The chain joins TRBV18 to TRBJ1-5, with 9 bases lining up with TRBD1. CDR3: CASSQGQGRGQPQHF. The CDR3 DNA sequence: TGTGCCAGCTCACAGGGACAGGGAAGAGGTCAGCCCCAGCATTTT.